This T cell receptor beta chain was sequenced during a study of identical twins. Study-level findings and limits: Out-of-frame beta sequences exhibited a weaker degree of excess twin sharing. Abundant cord blood beta clonotypes carried fewer insertions; memory repertoires showed none.

TCRdb reanalysed the 5' RACE reads using MiXCR and keeps one entry per CDR3 protein. The profile covers roughly 480,000 distinct CDR3 sequences, with approximately 24% appearing a single time and roughly 3% taken by the ten largest. Concerning this clonotype: Antigen specificity is unknown.

CDR3 length: 15 residues. Trimming at V came to 5 bases and at J to 2 bases, leaving 5 bases not matched to a gene. Germline values: CDR1 SEHNR, CDR2 FQNEAQ (reference sequence). These data were also reused for a study on T cells expressing NK-cell markers. This second study notes: CD3+CD56+NKG2C+, CD3+CD56+NKG2C- and CD3+CD56-NKG2C+ T cells, once sorted, supplied the TCR beta repertoires. Most of the eight sequenced donors tested HCMV-seropositive; one tested seronegative.

The sequence was obtained from a woman younger than 30 in good health. This chain uses TRBV7-9 with TRBJ2-2; 7 positions agree with TRBD2. The material sequenced was CD4+ T cells sorted from blood. CDR3 bases: TGTGCCAGCAGCAACCGCGGGGGTAACACCGGGGAGCTGTTTTTT. Amino acids: CASSNRGGNTGELFF.